This T cell receptor beta chain is from a study of T cell responses to AZD1222 COVID-19 vaccine. Study-wide findings and caveats: Sampling captured repertoires only after the peak T cell response.

Germline V lookup: CDR1 SQVTM, CDR2 ANQGSEA. Trimming pared 4 bases from V and 7 bases from J, leaving 11 bases between. The CDR3 has 13 residues. Sequencing used immunoSEQ multiplex PCR; TCRdb keeps in-frame clones, though not all of them. The data contain 55,000 to 90,000 clones, roughly 84% of them singletons. For this clone: Its antigen is not known.

This TCR derives from an adult in good health. V is TRBV29-1 and J is TRBJ1-6; D not certain. Specimen: peripheral blood, collected on day 0 of AZD1222 vaccination. CDR3 sequence (DNA): TGCAGCGTTGCCGATGGTCCAAATTCACCCCTCCACTTT. This gives the protein CSVADGPNSPLHF.